Below are 21 T cell receptor beta chains sequenced from a single sample in a study of T cell changes during pregnancy in multiple sclerosis. TCRdb keeps only in-frame clones here, not all; method: immunoSEQ multiplex PCR. This table has fewer than 130,000 clones, roughly 92% appearing once. The sequencing here drew on peripheral blood, taken after pregnancy. These receptors were taken from a female donor with multiple sclerosis, enrolled in a pregnancy study.

CDR3 in amino acids: CASIGGQGSYEQYF. The CDR3, as DNA: TGTGCCAGCATCGGAGGACAGGGTTCCTACGAGCAGTACTTC. The chain links TRBV10-3 to TRBJ2-7; 8 bases are a match to TRBD1. Germline loops: CDR1 ENHRY, CDR2 SYGVKD. V lost 10 bases and J lost 1; bases outside the gene matches: 9. The CDR3 is 14 residues long.

V and J are TRBV5-1 and TRBJ1-2; 8 bases agree with TRBD1. With 5 bases clipped from V and 6 bases from J, the junction kept 9 bases outside the gene matches. Germline values: CDR1 SGHRS, CDR2 YFSETQ. The CDR3 loop spans 14 amino acids. As DNA, the CDR3 is TGCGCCAGCAGTCCGGGACAGGAATTCGATGGCTACACCTTC. It codes for CASSPGQEFDGYTF.

The chain has TRBV7-9 and TRBJ2-5, with 7 bases lining up with TRBD2. Looked up from germline, CDR1 is SEHNR and CDR2 is FQNEAQ (reference sequence). The ends lost 6 bases at V and 2 bases at J; junction bases unmatched: 15. CDR3 length: 17 residues. CDR3 coding DNA: TGTGCCAGCAGTCGGGAGGTAACTAGCGAATTTCAAGAGACCCAGTACTTC. It is translated as CASSREVTSEFQETQYF.

The V gene is TRBV7-3, the J gene TRBJ2-5; D might be TRBD2 (7 bases). Germline CDR1 and CDR2: SGHTA and FQGTGA. Trimming took off 1 base at V and 1 base at J, with 10 bases between the two ends. The CDR3 consists of 15 residues. CDR3 sequence reads: CASSLSGGFQETQYF. The DNA of the CDR3 is TGTGCCAGCAGCTTAAGCGGGGGCTTCCAAGAGACCCAGTACTTC.

V gene TRBV7-9 combines with J gene TRBJ1-1; no firm D call. From germline, CDR1 is SEHNR and CDR2 FQNEAQ (reference sequence). CDR3 size: 13 residues. V lost 7 bases and J 5 bases, leaving 14 bases between the germline ends. CDR3 loop: CASTNQAVTEAFF. CDR3 bases: TGTGCCAGCACCAATCAAGCGGTTACTGAAGCTTTCTTT. Complete variable domain (other parts from reference TRBV7-9 and TRBJ1-1): DTGVSQNPRHKITKRGQNVTFRCDPISEHNRLYWYRQTLGQGPEFLTYFQNEAQLEKSRLLSDRFSAERPKGSFSTLEIQRTEQGDSAMYLCASTNQAVTEAFFGQGTRLTVV.

This sequence joins TRBV6-5 and TRBJ2-7; D not resolved. The CDR3 length is 12 residues. The germline V gene encodes CDR1 MNHEY and CDR2 SVGAGI. The V gene lost 0 bases and the J gene lost 4 bases, with 4 bases spanning the gap. CDR3 amino acids: CASSYSPYEQYF. CDR3 nucleotide sequence: TGTGCCAGCAGTTACTCCCCATACGAGCAGTACTTC.

The chain has TRBV5-1 and TRBJ1-1; no reliable D call. CDR1 is SGHRS, CDR2 YFSETQ, per germline. V lost 0 bases, J lost 0 bases, and 12 bases lay in between. The CDR3 contains 16 residues. In DNA, the CDR3 is TGCGCCAGCAGCTTGGCCGGGTCACCCTTGAACACTGAAGCTTTCTTT. This translates into CASSLAGSPLNTEAFF.

The genes are TRBV21-1 and TRBJ2-5; the DNA was not compared with TRBD2, the D call given in the table. TRBV21-1 represents a pseudogene. The CDR3 is 18 residues long. CDR3 bases: TGTGCCAGCAGCAAAGTAGAAGGGGGACTAGTCCTCTTGGAGACCCAGTACTTC. Translation gives CASSKVEGGLVLLETQYF.

The CDR3 here is CAWSGDYSGANVLTF. CDR3 nucleotides: TGTGCCTGGAGTGGGGACTACTCTGGGGCCAACGTCCTGACTTTC. The chain links TRBV30 to TRBJ2-6, with 7 bases lining up with TRBD2. Germline V gene lookup returns CDR1 GTSNPN and CDR2 SVGIG (reference sequence). With V trimmed by 1 base and J by 0 bases, 0 bases remained unmatched. CDR3 size: 15 residues.

The chain employs TRBV19 and TRBJ1-2; no clear D. The CDR3 contains 14 residues. CDR1 and CDR2 (germline): LNHDA, SQIVND (reference sequence). V gave up 0 bases and J gave up 3 bases, with 8 bases separating them. The CDR3 sequence is CASSIDLGDYGYTF. The DNA for the CDR3 is TGTGCCAGTAGTATAGATTTGGGAGACTATGGCTACACCTTC. Full variable domain (missing parts from reference TRBV19 and TRBJ1-2): DGGITQSPKYLFRKEGQNVTLSCEQNLNHDAMYWYRQDPGQGLRLIYYSQIVNDFQKGDIAEGYSVSREKKESFPLTVTSAQKNPTAFYLCASSIDLGDYGYTFGSGTRLTVV.

The chain links TRBV10-3 to TRBJ2-7; maybe TRBD2 (5 bases). The CDR3 loop spans 12 amino acids. Germline CDR1 reads ENHRY; CDR2 reads SYGVKD. With 10 bases removed from V and 3 bases from J, the gap between germline ends came to 13 bases. CDR3 nucleotide sequence: TGTGCCACCCAAGACGCGGGCTACGAGCAGTACTTC. Its translation is CATQDAGYEQYF.

V and J are TRBV7-6 and TRBJ1-4; TRBD1 matches 10 bases. V gave up 5 bases and J gave up 2 bases; unmatched junction bases: 8. This CDR3 contains 17 residues. The germline V gene encodes CDR1 SGHVS and CDR2 FNYEAQ. The CDR3 nucleotides are TGTGCCAGCAGCCCCGGGACAGGGGAGCGGACTAATGAAAAACTGTTTTTT. Amino acid sequence: CASSPGTGERTNEKLFF.

This chain links TRBV7-2 with TRBJ2-3; 8 bases are shared with TRBD2. Germline V CDR1 and CDR2: SGHTA, FQGNSA. The V and J ends lost 5 bases and 2 bases, in that order; junction bases with no gene match: 9. The CDR3 contains 16 residues. This chain's CDR3 is CASSPPRGGTTDTQYF. CDR3 DNA: TGTGCCAGCAGCCCCCCCCGGGGGGGAACCACAGATACGCAGTATTTT.

J is TRBJ2-1 and V is TRBV27; D not resolved. CDR1 is MNHEY and CDR2 is SMNVEV in the germline V gene (reference sequence). The CDR3 consists of 13 residues. V was trimmed by 10 bases and J by 6 bases, leaving 16 bases between them. The CDR3 DNA sequence: TGTGCCACCGCCCGAGGTGGCTCCAATGAGCAGTTCTTC. Translating it yields CATARGGSNEQFF.

The chain carries TRBV18 and TRBJ1-2, with D possibly TRBD1 on 6 matching bases. The CDR3 is 18 amino acids. V shed 4 bases and J shed 8 bases, with 29 bases lying between them. Germline V lookup: CDR1 KGHSH, CDR2 LQKENI. In DNA form, the CDR3 reads TGTGCCAGCTCACGGGAAAGCGTGGCAGGGGCTACGGCCTGGGGCTACACCTTC. Encoded protein: CASSRESVAGATAWGYTF. Variable domain in full (rest from reference TRBV18 and TRBJ1-2): NAGVMQNPRHLVRRRGQEARLRCSPMKGHSHVYWYRQLPEEGLKFMVYLQKENIIDESGMPKERFSAEFPKEGPSILRIQQVVRGDSAAYFCASSRESVAGATAWGYTFGSGTRLTVV.

Written as DNA, the CDR3 is TGTGCCAGCAGCGTACAGTCCTGGAGGACCACACCCATTCCCCAGTTCTTC. It encodes CASSVQSWRTTPIPQFF. This chain links TRBV9 with TRBJ2-1; TRBD2 might be the D (5 bases). The CDR3 contains 17 residues. The germline V gene encodes CDR1 SGDLS and CDR2 YYNGEE. V lost 1 base and J lost 13, with 27 bases in between.

Worth noting for this clone: The junction shows a germline mismatch at one end, possibly a read error. The CDR3 is CASSLAGVDEQFF. The CDR3, as DNA: TGTGCCAGCAGCCTAGCCGGGGTGGATGAGCAGTTCTTC. V is TRBV7-9 and J is TRBJ2-1; possible D gene TRBD2, 5 bases. The CDR3 contains 13 residues. The germline V gene encodes CDR1 SEHNR and CDR2 FQNEAQ (reference sequence). The whole variable domain, remainder taken from reference TRBV7-9 and TRBJ2-1, is DTGVSQNPRHKITKRGQNVTFRCDPISEHNRLYWYRQTLGQGPEFLTYFQNEAQLEKSRLLSDRFSAERPKGSFSTLEIQRTEQGDSAMYLCASSLAGVDEQFFGPGTRLTVL.

This chain links TRBV6-6 with TRBJ2-1; D is perhaps TRBD2 (6 bases). CDR1 and CDR2 (germline): MNHNY, SVGAGI (reference sequence). The CDR3 has 16 residues. V lost 0 bases and J lost 0, with 9 bases in between. CDR3 sequence: CASSYSAGSSYNEQFF. CDR3 sequence (DNA): TGTGCCAGCAGTTACTCTGCCGGGAGCTCCTACAATGAGCAGTTCTTC.

The chain is built from TRBV5-8 and TRBJ1-4, with D unclear. This CDR3 region has 14 residues. Trimming stripped 0 bases from V and 8 bases from J, with 11 bases between. CDR1 is SGHTS, CDR2 YDEGEE, per germline. The CDR3 here is CASSLEQSREKLFF. CDR3 in DNA: TGTGCCAGCAGCTTGGAACAGTCTCGGGAAAAACTGTTTTTT.

V and J are TRBV6-6 and TRBJ2-2; the match to TRBD2 covers 12 bases. After removal of 7 bases from V and 3 bases from J, the junction contained 6 bases not matched to a gene. The CDR3 length is 16 residues. Germline assignment: CDR1 MNHNY and CDR2 SVGAGI (reference sequence). CDR3 DNA: TGTGCCAGCAAGAGACTAGCGGGGGCCGACACCGGGGAGCTGTTTTTT. As protein: CASKRLAGADTGELFF.

In this sample, this clone turned up once. CDR3 coding DNA: TGTGCCAGCGGGGGGGGTACTAGCTCCTACAATGAGCAGTTCTTC. Its protein product is CASGGGTSSYNEQFF. This rearrangement joins TRBV9 to TRBJ2-1, with 7 positions matching TRBD2. J lost 0 bases, V lost 7 bases, and 7 bases had no gene match. Germline-derived CDR1 and CDR2 are SGDLS and YYNGEE. The CDR3 consists of 15 residues.